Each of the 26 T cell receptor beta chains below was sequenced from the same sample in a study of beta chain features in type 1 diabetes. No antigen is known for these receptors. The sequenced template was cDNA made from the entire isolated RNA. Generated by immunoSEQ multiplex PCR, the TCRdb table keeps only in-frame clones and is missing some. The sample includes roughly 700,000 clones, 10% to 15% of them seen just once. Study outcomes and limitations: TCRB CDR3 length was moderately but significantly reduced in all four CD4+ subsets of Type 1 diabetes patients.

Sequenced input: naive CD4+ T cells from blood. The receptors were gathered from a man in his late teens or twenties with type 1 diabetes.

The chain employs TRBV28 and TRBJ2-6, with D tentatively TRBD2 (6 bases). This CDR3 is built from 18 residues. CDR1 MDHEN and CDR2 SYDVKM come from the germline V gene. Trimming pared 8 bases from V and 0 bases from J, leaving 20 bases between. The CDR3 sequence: CASRVGGLPGSGANVLTF. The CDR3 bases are TGTGCCAGCCGTGTCGGGGGACTCCCGGGCTCTGGGGCCAACGTCCTGACTTTC.

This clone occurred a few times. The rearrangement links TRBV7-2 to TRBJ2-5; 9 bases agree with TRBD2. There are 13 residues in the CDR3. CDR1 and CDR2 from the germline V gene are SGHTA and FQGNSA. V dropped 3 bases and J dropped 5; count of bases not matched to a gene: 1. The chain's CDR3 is CASSFSGGETQYF. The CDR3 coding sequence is TGTGCCAGCAGCTTCAGCGGGGGGGAGACCCAGTACTTC.

CDR3 sequence reads: CASSFSGEGDEQYF. Written as DNA, the CDR3 is TGTGCCAGCAGCTTTTCAGGGGAGGGAGACGAGCAGTACTTC. The chain recombines TRBV11-3 with TRBJ2-7, with D possibly TRBD2 on 7 matching bases. This CDR3 comprises 14 residues. Germline V lookup: CDR1 SGHNT, CDR2 YENEEA. With 3 bases removed from V and 5 bases from J, the gap between germline ends came to 14 bases. The full variable domain, in which reference TRBV11-3 and TRBJ2-7 provide the parts outside the CDR3, is EAGVVQSPRYKIIEKKQPVAFWCNPISGHNTLYWYLQNLGQGPELLIRYENEEAVDDSQLPKDRFSAERLKGVDSTLKIQPAELGDSAVYLCASSFSGEGDEQYFGPGTRLTVT.

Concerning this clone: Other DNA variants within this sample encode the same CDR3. The CDR3 sequence: CSGGQGTDTQYF. CDR3 nucleotide sequence: TGCAGCGGAGGACAGGGGACAGATACGCAGTATTTT. The chain couples TRBV29-1 to TRBJ2-3, with 9 bases matching TRBD1. Trimming at V came to 7 bases and at J to 3 bases, leaving 2 bases not matched to a gene. CDR1 and CDR2 (germline): SQVTM, ANQGSEA. The CDR3 runs to 12 residues.

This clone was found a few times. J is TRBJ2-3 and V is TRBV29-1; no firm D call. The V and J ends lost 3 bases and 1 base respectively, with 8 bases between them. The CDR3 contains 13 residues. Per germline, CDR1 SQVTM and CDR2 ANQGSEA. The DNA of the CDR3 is TGCAGCGTTGATCGGGTAGGCACAGATACGCAGTATTTT. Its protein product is CSVDRVGTDTQYF.

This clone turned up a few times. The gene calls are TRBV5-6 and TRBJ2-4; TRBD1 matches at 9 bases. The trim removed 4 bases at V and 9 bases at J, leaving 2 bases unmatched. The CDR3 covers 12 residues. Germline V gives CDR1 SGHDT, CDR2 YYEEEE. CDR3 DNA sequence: TGTGCCAGCAGCCGGACAGGGGCCATTCAGTACTTC. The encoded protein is CASSRTGAIQYF.

The CDR3 DNA is TGTGCCAGCAGCTCTCTCCAGCGCACAGATACGCAGTATTTT. It specifies CASSSLQRTDTQYF. V and J are TRBV11-2 and TRBJ2-3; unclear D gene. The CDR3 consists of 14 residues. Germline CDR1 reads SGHAT; CDR2 reads FQNNGV. V lost 4 bases and J lost 1, with 9 bases in between.

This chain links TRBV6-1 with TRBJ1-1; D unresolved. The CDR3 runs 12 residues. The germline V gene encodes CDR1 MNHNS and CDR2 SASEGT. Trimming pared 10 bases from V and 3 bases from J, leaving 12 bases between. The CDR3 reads CATRPGDTEAFF. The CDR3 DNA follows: TGTGCCACCCGCCCTGGGGACACTGAAGCTTTCTTT.

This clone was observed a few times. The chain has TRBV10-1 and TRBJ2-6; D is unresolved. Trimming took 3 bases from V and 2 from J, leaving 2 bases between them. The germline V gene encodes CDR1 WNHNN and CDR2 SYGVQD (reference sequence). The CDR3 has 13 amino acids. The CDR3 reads CASSEPGANVLTF. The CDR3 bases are TGCGCCAGCAGTGAACCTGGGGCCAACGTCCTGACTTTC.

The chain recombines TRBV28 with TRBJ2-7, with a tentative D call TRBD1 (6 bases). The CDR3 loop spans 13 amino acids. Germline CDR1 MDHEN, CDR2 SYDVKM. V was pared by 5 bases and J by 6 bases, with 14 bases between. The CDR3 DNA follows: TGTGCCAGCAGTCCTAGGGGGACGGTCGAGCAGTACTTC. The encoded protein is CASSPRGTVEQYF. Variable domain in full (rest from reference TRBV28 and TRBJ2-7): DVKVTQSSRYLVKRTGEKVFLECVQDMDHENMFWYRQDPGLGLRLIYFSYDVKMKEKGDIPEGYSVSREKKERFSLILESASTNQTSMYLCASSPRGTVEQYFGPGTRLTVT.

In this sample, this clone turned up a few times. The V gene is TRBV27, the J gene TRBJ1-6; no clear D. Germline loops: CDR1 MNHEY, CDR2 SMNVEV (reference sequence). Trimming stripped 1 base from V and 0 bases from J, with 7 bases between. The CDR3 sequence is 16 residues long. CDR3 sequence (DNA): TGTGCCAGCAGTTTATGGTCCGGCTCCTATAATTCACCCCTCCACTTT. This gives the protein CASSLWSGSYNSPLHF.

This chain's CDR3 is CASSAREIQPQHF. The CDR3 coding sequence is TGTGCCAGCAGTGCCAGGGAGATTCAGCCCCAGCATTTT. The V and J genes are TRBV6-1 and TRBJ1-5; perhaps TRBD1 as D (5 bases). Germline CDR1 reads MNHNS; CDR2 reads SASEGT. Trimming cost V 4 bases and J 6 bases, with 10 bases left between them. The CDR3 runs to 13 residues.

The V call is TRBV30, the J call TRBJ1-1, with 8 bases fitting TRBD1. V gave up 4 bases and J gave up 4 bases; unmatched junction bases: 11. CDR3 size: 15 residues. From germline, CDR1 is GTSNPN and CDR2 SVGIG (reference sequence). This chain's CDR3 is CAWTPGQGSGTEAFF. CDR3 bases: TGTGCCTGGACGCCCGGACAGGGTTCGGGCACTGAAGCTTTCTTT.

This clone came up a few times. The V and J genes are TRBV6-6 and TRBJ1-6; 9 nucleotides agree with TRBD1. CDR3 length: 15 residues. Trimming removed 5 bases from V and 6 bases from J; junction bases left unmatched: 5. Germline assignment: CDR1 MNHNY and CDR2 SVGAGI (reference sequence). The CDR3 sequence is CASSPGTGSNSPLHF. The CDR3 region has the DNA TGTGCCAGCAGTCCCGGGACAGGGAGTAATTCACCCCTCCACTTT.

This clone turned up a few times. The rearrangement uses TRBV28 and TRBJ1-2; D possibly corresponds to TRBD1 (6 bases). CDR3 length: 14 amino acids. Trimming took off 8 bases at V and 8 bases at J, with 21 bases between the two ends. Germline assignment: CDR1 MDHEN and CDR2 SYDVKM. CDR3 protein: CASRLPGASWGYTF. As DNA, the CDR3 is TGTGCCAGCCGCCTCCCGGGGGCGTCTTGGGGCTACACCTTC.

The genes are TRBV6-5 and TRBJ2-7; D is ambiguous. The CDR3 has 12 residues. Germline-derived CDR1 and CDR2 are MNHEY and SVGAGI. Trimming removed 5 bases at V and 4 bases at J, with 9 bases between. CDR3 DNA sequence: TGTGCCAGCAGTAGGACCCCTTACGAGCAGTACTTC. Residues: CASSRTPYEQYF.

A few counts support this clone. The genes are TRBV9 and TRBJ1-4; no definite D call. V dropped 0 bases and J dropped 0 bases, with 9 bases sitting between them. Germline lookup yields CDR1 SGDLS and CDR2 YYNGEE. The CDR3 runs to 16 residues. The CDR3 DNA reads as TGTGCCAGCAGCGTAGAGGAGTCCCCAACTAATGAAAAACTGTTTTTT. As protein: CASSVEESPTNEKLFF. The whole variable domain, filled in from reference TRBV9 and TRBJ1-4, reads DSGVTQTPKHLITATGQRVTLRCSPRSGDLSVYWYQQSLDQGLQFLIQYYNGEERAKGNILERFSAQQFPDLHSELNLSSLELGDSALYFCASSVEESPTNEKLFFGSGTQLSVL.

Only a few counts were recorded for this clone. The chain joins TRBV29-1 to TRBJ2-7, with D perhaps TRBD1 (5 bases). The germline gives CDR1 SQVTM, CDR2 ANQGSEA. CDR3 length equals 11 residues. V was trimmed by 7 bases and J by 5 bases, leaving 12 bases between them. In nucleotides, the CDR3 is TGCAGCGCCAGGGATTTTAACGAGCAGTACTTC. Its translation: CSARDFNEQYF.

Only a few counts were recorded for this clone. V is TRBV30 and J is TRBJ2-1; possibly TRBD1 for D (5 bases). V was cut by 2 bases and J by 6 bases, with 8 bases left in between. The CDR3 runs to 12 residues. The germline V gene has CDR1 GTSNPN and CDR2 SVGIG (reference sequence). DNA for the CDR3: TGTGCCTGGAGTCAGGGTAGCAATGAGCAGTTCTTC. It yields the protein CAWSQGSNEQFF.

CDR3 nucleotide sequence: TGTGCCAGCAGCCCCCGACAGGGGAAGAAGAATGAGCAGTTCTTC. Protein sequence: CASSPRQGKKNEQFF. This chain joins TRBV5-4 and TRBJ2-1; 8 bases are a match to TRBD1. Looked up from germline, CDR1 is SGHNT and CDR2 is YYREEE (reference sequence). The CDR3 is 15 amino acids. V lost 4 bases to trimming and J lost 7 bases; unmatched junction nucleotides: 10.

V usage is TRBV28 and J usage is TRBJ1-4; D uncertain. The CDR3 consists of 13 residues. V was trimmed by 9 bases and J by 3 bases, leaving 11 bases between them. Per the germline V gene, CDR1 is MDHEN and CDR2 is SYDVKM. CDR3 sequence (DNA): TGTGCCAGTTCGGCGGCGGCTAATGAAAAACTGTTTTTT. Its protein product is CASSAAANEKLFF.

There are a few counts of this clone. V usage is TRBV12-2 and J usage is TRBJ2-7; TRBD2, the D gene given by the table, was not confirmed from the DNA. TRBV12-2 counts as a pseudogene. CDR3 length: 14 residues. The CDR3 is CASRPIRELHEQYF. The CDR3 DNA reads TGTGCAAGTCGCCCGATCCGGGAACTACACGAGCAGTACTTC.

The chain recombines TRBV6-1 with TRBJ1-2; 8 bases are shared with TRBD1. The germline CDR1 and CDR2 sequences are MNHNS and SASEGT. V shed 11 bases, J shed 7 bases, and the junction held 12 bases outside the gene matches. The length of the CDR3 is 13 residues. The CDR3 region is CAGGTGATGGYTF. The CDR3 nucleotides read TGTGCCGGCGGGACAGGTGCGACGGGTGGCTACACCTTC.

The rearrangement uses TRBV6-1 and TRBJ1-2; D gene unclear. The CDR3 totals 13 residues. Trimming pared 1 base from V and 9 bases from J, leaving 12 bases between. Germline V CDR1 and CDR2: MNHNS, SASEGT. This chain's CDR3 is CASSEGGPLSYTF. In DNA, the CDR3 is TGTGCCAGCAGTGAAGGTGGCCCCTTGAGCTACACCTTC.

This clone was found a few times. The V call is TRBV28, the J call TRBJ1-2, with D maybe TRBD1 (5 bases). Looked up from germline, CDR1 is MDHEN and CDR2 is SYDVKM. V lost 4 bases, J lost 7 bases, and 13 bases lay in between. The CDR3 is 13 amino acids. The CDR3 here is CASSSSGTGGYTF. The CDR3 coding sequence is TGTGCCAGCAGTTCCTCCGGGACGGGTGGCTACACCTTC.

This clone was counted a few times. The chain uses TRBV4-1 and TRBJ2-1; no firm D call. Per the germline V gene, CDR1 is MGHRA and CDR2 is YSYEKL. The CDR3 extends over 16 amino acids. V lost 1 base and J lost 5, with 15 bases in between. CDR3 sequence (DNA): TGCGCCAGCAGCCAAGTCTCAGTTCGAGGCCACAATGAGCAGTTCTTC. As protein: CASSQVSVRGHNEQFF.